The source of this T cell receptor (beta chain) is a study of blood T cells in healthy people across ages. Broader study findings: Greater diversity and more naive CD4+ cells were seen in long-lived donors than in aged donors. Investigators treated diversity estimates from one million T cells as underestimates.

V lost 6 bases, J lost 5 bases, and 7 bases stayed unmatched. CDR3 size: 13 residues. Germline CDR1 MNHEY, CDR2 SVGAGI. Concerning this clonotype itself: The antigen remains unidentified.

Then a second PCR, running roughly 7 to 11 cycles, was carried out with a sample-barcoded 5' primer and a J-beta primer mix. From each sample, at least 2.5 million paired-end reads containing CDR3 were obtained. TCRdb re-called the 5' RACE reads through MiXCR, storing one row per CDR3 protein. The table lists 1.4 million or so distinct CDR3 sequences, approximately 42% of them singletons. The sample comprised blood. This chain links TRBV6-5 with TRBJ2-7, with 7 bases that match TRBD1. The origin of this receptor is a woman between 18 and 30 years old in good health. Here the CDR3 DNA reads TGTGCCAGCAGGGTCGACAGGGACGACGAGCAGTACTTC. It codes for CASRVDRDDEQYF.